This TCR beta chain is drawn from a study of identical twins. Via MiXCR, TCRdb re-called the 5' RACE reads, giving one row per CDR3 protein. The sample includes around 280,000 distinct CDR3 sequences, less than 9% of them seen just once. This CDR3 comprises 18 residues. Looked up from germline, CDR1 is KGHSH and CDR2 is LQKENI. Deletions cut 3 bases from V and 0 bases from J, with 15 bases between. This clonotype was observed a few times. These same records also appear under a second study, on yellow fever vaccine responses in identical twins.

This clonotype was obtained from a woman aged 18-30 years in good health. The gene calls are TRBV18 and TRBJ2-6; D possibly uses TRBD1 or TRBD2 (5 bases each). The sample comprised memory (CD45RO+) T cells sorted from blood. The CDR3 protein is CASSPPGRLFSGANVLTF. CDR3 in DNA: TGTGCCAGCTCACCCCCGGGACGATTATTCTCTGGGGCCAACGTCCTGACTTTC.